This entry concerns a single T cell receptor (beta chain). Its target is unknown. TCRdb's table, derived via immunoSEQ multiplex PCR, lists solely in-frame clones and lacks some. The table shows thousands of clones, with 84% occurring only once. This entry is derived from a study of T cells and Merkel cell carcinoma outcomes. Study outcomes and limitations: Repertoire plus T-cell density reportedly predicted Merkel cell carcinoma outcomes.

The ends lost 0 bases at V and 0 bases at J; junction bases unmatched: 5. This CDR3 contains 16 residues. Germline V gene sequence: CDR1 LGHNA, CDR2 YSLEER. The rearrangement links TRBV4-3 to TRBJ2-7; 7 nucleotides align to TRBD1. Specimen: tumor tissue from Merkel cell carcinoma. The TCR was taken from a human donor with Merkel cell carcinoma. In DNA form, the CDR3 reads TGCGCCAGCAGCCAAGATCCGGGACAGAGCTCCTACGAGCAGTACTTC. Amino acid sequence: CASSQDPGQSSYEQYF.